A selection of T cell receptor beta chains follows, all from one sample in a study of T cell responses to AZD1222 COVID-19 vaccine. Data came from immunoSEQ multiplex PCR; TCRdb stores just in-frame clones and leaves some out. Found here are around 95,000 clones, over 75% of them singletons; the top ten hold under 4.5%. The specimen comprised peripheral blood, sampled on day 0 of MenACWY control vaccination. All receptors come from an adult in good health. CDR3s include the opening cysteine and the closing phenylalanine or tryptophan. D genes are given only for firm matches. Size tells how often a clone was seen (once, few, many) or the class of an expanded clone, and some rows leave it out.

>.|.|TRBV28|TRBJ2-7
CASTRRAGVRTYEQYF
TGTGCCAGCACAAGGCGCGCAGGGGTCAGGACCTACGAGCAGTACTTC
>TRBD1|.|TRBV27|TRBJ1-1
CASSPRTGGGEAFF
TGTGCCAGCAGTCCTCGGACAGGGGGCGGTGAAGCTTTCTTT
>.|.|TRBV28|TRBJ1-4
CASRGRRINEKLFF
TGTGCCAGCAGAGGGAGACGGATTAATGAAAAACTGTTTTTT
>.|.|TRBV19|TRBJ1-1
CASSIDGRGMNTEAFF
TGTGCCAGTAGTATAGATGGAAGGGGTATGAACACTGAAGCTTTCTTT
>.|.|TRBV6-5|TRBJ1-5
CASSYSGEPQPQHF
TGTGCCAGCAGTTACTCAGGGGAACCTCAGCCCCAGCATTTT
>.|.|TRBV7-9|TRBJ1-3
CASSLSHGKTGNTIYF
TGTGCCAGCAGCTTAAGCCACGGGAAGACTGGAAACACCATATATTTT
>.|.|TRBV18|TRBJ2-1
CASSPHGDEQFF
TGTGCCAGCTCACCACACGGCGATGAGCAGTTCTTC
>TRBD1|.|TRBV7-8|TRBJ1-6
CASSSGQGYSPLHF
TGTGCCAGCAGCTCCGGACAGGGGTATTCACCCCTCCACTTT
>.|.|TRBV9|TRBJ2-2
CASSVLDFSTGELFF
TGTGCCAGCAGCGTATTGGATTTTAGCACCGGGGAGCTGTTTTTT
>TRBD1|.|TRBV30|TRBJ1-2
CAWSVFSGQPYGYTF
TGTGCCTGGAGTGTGTTTTCGGGACAGCCCTATGGCTACACCTTC
>.|.|TRBV10-3|TRBJ2-1
CAISPGSYNEQFF
TGTGCCATCAGTCCGGGTTCCTACAATGAGCAGTTCTTC
>TRBD1|.|TRBV30|TRBJ1-2
CAWSGQGRYGYTF
TGTGCCTGGAGTGGACAGGGGAGGTATGGCTACACCTTC
>.|.|TRBV25-1|TRBJ2-3
CASSVAGGDQTITDTQYF
TGTGCCAGCAGTGTCGCAGGAGGGGACCAAACTATCACAGATACGCAGTATTTT
>.|.|TRBV19|TRBJ2-7
CASSITGRYEQYF
TGTGCCAGTAGTATTACCGGCCGCTACGAGCAGTACTTC
>TRBD2|.|TRBV14|TRBJ2-5
CASSQDLFSERGVQETQYF
TGTGCCAGCAGCCAAGATCTTTTTTCGGAGCGGGGGGTTCAAGAGACCCAGTACTTC
>.|.|TRBV7-2|TRBJ2-1
CASSLGLDEQFF
TGTGCCAGCAGCTTGGGGCTTGATGAGCAGTTCTTC
>TRBD1|.|TRBV12-3/TRBV12-4|TRBJ2-7
CASSHGQGYEQYF
TGTGCCAGCAGCCATGGACAGGGCTACGAGCAGTACTTC
>.|few|TRBV27|TRBJ1-5
CASRAGTYSNQPQHF
TGTGCCAGCAGAGCCGGGACGTATAGCAATCAGCCCCAGCATTTT
>.|.|TRBV2|TRBJ2-2
CATRSPTGTGELFF
TGTGCCACTCGCTCACCCACGGGCACCGGGGAGCTGTTTTTT
>TRBD1|.|TRBV18|TRBJ2-5
CASSGTGTGWETQYF
TGTGCCAGCTCAGGAACCGGGACAGGGTGGGAGACCCAGTACTTC
>.|.|TRBV21-1|TRBJ2-1
CASSKRPGYNEQFF
TGTGCCAGCAGCAAAAGACCGGGATACAATGAGCAGTTCTTC
>.|.|TRBV7-2|TRBJ2-5
CASSSTKSETQYF
TGTGCCAGCAGCTCAACCAAATCGGAGACCCAGTACTTC
>.|.|TRBV5-1|TRBJ1-1
CASSSTANTEAFF
TGCGCCAGCAGCTCGACAGCGAACACTGAAGCTTTCTTT
>.|.|TRBV25-1|TRBJ1-2
CASSERLHYYGYTF
TGTGCCAGCAGTGAACGCCTTCATTACTATGGCTACACCTTC
>TRBD1|.|TRBV6-5|TRBJ2-7
CASSQQGYEQYF
TGTGCCAGCAGTCAACAGGGGTACGAGCAGTACTTC
>.|.|TRBV29-1|TRBJ2-5
CSVEGGQETQYF
TGCAGCGTGGAGGGAGGTCAAGAGACCCAGTACTTC
>TRBD1|.|TRBV6-2/TRBV6-3|TRBJ1-1
CASSPSDRVLRALNTEAFF
TGTGCCAGCAGCCCTTCAGACAGGGTCTTAAGGGCCTTGAACACTGAAGCTTTCTTT
>.|.|TRBV21-1|TRBJ2-1
CASSKERRVSYNEQFF
TGTGCCAGCAGCAAAGAGCGCAGGGTTTCCTACAATGAGCAGTTCTTC
>.|.|TRBV12-3/TRBV12-4|TRBJ2-3
CASSLRRTDMQYF
TGTGCCAGCAGTTTACGGCGGACAGATATGCAGTATTTT
>TRBD1|.|TRBV14|TRBJ2-7
CASSLRDRGDEQYF
TGTGCCAGCAGCCTCCGGGACAGGGGCGACGAGCAGTACTTC
>TRBD1|.|TRBV3-1/TRBV3-2|TRBJ2-1
CASSQGRQGVHEQFF
TGTGCCAGCAGCCAAGGCCGACAGGGTGTCCATGAGCAGTTCTTC
>.|.|TRBV9|TRBJ1-1
CASSVEVSDRGTEAFF
TGTGCCAGCAGCGTAGAGGTCTCGGATAGAGGAACTGAAGCTTTCTTT
>.|.|TRBV6-1|TRBJ2-5
CASSEGASSETQYF
TGTGCCAGCAGTGAAGGGGCTAGCTCAGAGACCCAGTACTTC
>.|.|TRBV23-1|TRBJ2-7
CASSQAAAPSSYEQYF
TGCGCCAGCAGTCAGGCGGCAGCCCCGAGCTCCTACGAGCAGTACTTC
>.|.|TRBV7-8|TRBJ2-7
CASSLARVYEQYF
TGTGCCAGCAGCTTAGCCAGGGTGTACGAGCAGTACTTC
>.|few|TRBV28|TRBJ2-1
CASSGLGGYNEQFF
TGTGCCAGCAGTGGCCTAGGAGGCTACAATGAGCAGTTCTTC
>.|.|TRBV5-1|TRBJ1-2
CASSLGVQVLVGHYGYTF
TGCGCCAGCAGCTTGGGGGTTCAGGTCTTGGTCGGGCACTATGGCTACACCTTC
>.|.|TRBV3-1/TRBV3-2|TRBJ2-2
CASSQAGYTGELFF
TGTGCCAGCAGCCAAGCGGGGTACACCGGGGAGCTGTTTTTT
>TRBD1|.|TRBV2|TRBJ1-4
CASTLTGSGEKLFF
TGTGCCAGCACCCTGACAGGGTCGGGGGAAAAACTGTTTTTT
>.|few|TRBV7-8|TRBJ1-1
CASSLDRGPLELKAFF
TGTGCCAGCAGCTTAGATCGGGGCCCGCTGGAGTTAAAAGCTTTCTTT
>TRBD1|.|TRBV3-1/TRBV3-2|TRBJ1-6
CASSPRDRGSNSPLHF
TGTGCCAGCAGCCCCCGGGACAGGGGTTCCAATTCACCCCTCCACTTT
>.|.|TRBV7-9|TRBJ1-5
CASSRGNQPQHF
TGTGCCAGCAGTCGGGGCAATCAGCCCCAGCATTTT
>.|.|TRBV24-1|TRBJ1-4
CATSWTVSNEKLFF
TGTGCCACCAGTTGGACAGTTAGTAATGAAAAACTGTTTTTT
>.|.|TRBV7-5|TRBJ2-1
CARSIRTSGSPYEQFF
TGTGCCAGAAGCATTAGGACTAGCGGGAGCCCCTATGAGCAGTTCTTC
>.|.|TRBV6-5|TRBJ2-2
CASSQGTGELFF
TGTGCCAGCTCCCAGGGGACCGGGGAGCTGTTTTTT
>.|.|TRBV6-1|TRBJ1-5
CASSGGNLRSNQPQHF
TGTGCCAGCAGTGGGGGAAACTTGAGGAGCAATCAGCCCCAGCATTTT
>.|.|TRBV7-3|TRBJ2-3
CASSLTRWGSTDTQYF
TGTGCCAGCAGCTTAACTAGGTGGGGTAGCACAGATACGCAGTATTTT
>TRBD1|.|TRBV4-3|TRBJ1-2
CASSQDGGGGGYTF
TGCGCCAGCAGCCAAGATGGAGGGGGCGGTGGCTACACCTTC
>.|.|TRBV9|TRBJ1-2
CASSVAQGWDGYTF
TGTGCCAGCAGCGTTGCGCAGGGATGGGATGGCTACACCTTC
>TRBD1|few|TRBV6-5|TRBJ2-5
CASSWTGKETQYF
TGTGCCAGCAGTTGGACAGGGAAAGAGACCCAGTACTTC
>.|.|TRBV13|TRBJ1-3
CASSSRESENTIYF
TGTGCCAGCAGCTCCAGGGAGAGTGAAAACACCATATATTTT
>.|.|TRBV6-5|TRBJ1-1
CASSYRLNTEAFF
TGTGCCAGCAGTTATCGGTTGAACACTGAAGCTTTCTTT
>.|.|TRBV14|TRBJ1-2
CASSQQAYYGYTF
TGTGCCAGCAGCCAACAGGCGTACTATGGCTACACCTTC
>.|.|TRBV6-5|TRBJ2-1
CASRNRGSNYNEQFF
TGTGCCAGCAGAAATCGGGGCAGTAATTACAATGAGCAGTTCTTC
>.|once|TRBV3-1/TRBV3-2|TRBJ1-5
CASSQDPNQPQHF
TGTGCCAGCAGCCAAGATCCCAATCAGCCCCAGCATTTT
>.|once|TRBV7-2|TRBJ1-3
CASSFPPGTGNTIYF
TGTGCCAGCAGCTTCCCCCCGGGAACTGGAAACACCATATATTTT
>TRBD1|.|TRBV19|TRBJ1-1
CASRTNRGTEAFF
TGTGCCAGTAGGACAAACAGGGGAACTGAAGCTTTCTTT